Below, one T cell receptor beta chain is given with its context. As yet, its antigen is unknown. The sample is drawn from a study of T cells in tuberculosis. The V segment lost 5 bases and the J segment 2 bases; nucleotides outside the gene matches: 5. There are 14 residues in the CDR3. From germline, CDR1 is SGHVS and CDR2 FQNEAQ. Study-wide points: Selection depended on which cryopreserved specimens were available. Shorter CDR3-alpha in active tuberculosis partly drove smaller distances.

At study entry, adolescents had tuberculin skin tests and IGRA screening. Sequenced by immunoSEQ multiplex PCR; TCRdb stores in-frame clones only, minus some. The profile shows 30,000 to 35,000 clones, approximately 96% of them singletons. The chain employs TRBV7-8 and TRBJ2-7, with TRBD1 identical over 8 bases. Sequencing was done on a sample of PBMCs. The origin of this receptor is a donor aged 10-29 years with latent tuberculosis or without tuberculosis infection. The CDR3 reads CASSPTGATYEQYF. CDR3 sequence (DNA): TGTGCCAGCAGCCCGACAGGGGCGACCTACGAGCAGTACTTC.